This T cell receptor beta chain was identified in a study of CD8 T cells in Susac syndrome. TCR beta sequencing covered blood CD8+ and CD4+ T cells. It was with random hexamers that roughly 0.45 to 1 ug RNA was reverse transcribed. The immunoSEQ assay covered 54 Vbeta and 13 Jbeta segments for CDR3. TCRdb analysed the immunoSEQ multiplex PCR reads with MiXCR anew, one entry per CDR3 protein. This table has about 180,000 distinct CDR3 sequences, roughly 95% appearing once. Germline loops: CDR1 DFQATT, CDR2 SNEGSKA (reference sequence). The length of the CDR3 is 16 residues. The J segment lost 2 bases and the V segment lost 1 base, leaving 7 bases of the junction unmatched.

Input material: CD4+ T cells from PBMCs. The chain carries TRBV20-1 and TRBJ2-1, with 8 bases that match TRBD2. The sequence was collected from a human donor with multiple sclerosis. CDR3 protein: CSARGQTSATYNEQFF. The CDR3 coding sequence is TGCAGTGCTAGAGGCCAGACTAGCGCGACCTACAATGAGCAGTTCTTC.